Listed here are 7 T cell receptor beta chains from one sample, sequenced in a study of cytomegalovirus exposure and HLA in healthy donors. 13 Jbeta primers and 60 Vbeta primers were used for the PCR. Here immunoSEQ multiplex PCR was the method, and the copy in TCRdb shows in-frame clones only, minus some. The data contain more than 150,000 clones, 77% of them singletons. Sequencing input: PBMCs. These receptors were collected from a man younger than 35 in good health and CMV-seronegative.

The V call is TRBV6-1, the J call TRBJ2-7; 8 bases line up with TRBD1. This CDR3 spans 17 amino acids. J lost 5 bases, V lost 3 bases, and 15 bases had no gene match. Germline V gene sequence: CDR1 MNHNS, CDR2 SASEGT. The CDR3 region has the DNA TGTGCCAGCAGTGATCCCCTCCGACAGGGGAAGAGGGACGAGCAGTACTTC. Translated, it gives CASSDPLRQGKRDEQYF.

This chain uses TRBV6-1 with TRBJ2-5, with D perhaps TRBD1 (6 bases). This CDR3 is 12 amino acids long. Germline loops: CDR1 MNHNS, CDR2 SASEGT. Trimming removed 3 bases from V and 9 bases from J, with 11 bases in between. CDR3 in amino acids: CASSETGFAQYF. In nucleotides, the CDR3 is TGTGCCAGCAGTGAGACAGGCTTCGCCCAGTACTTC.

This chain uses TRBV30 with TRBJ1-1; D may be TRBD1 (6 bases). The germline V gene has CDR1 GTSNPN and CDR2 SVGIG (reference sequence). CDR3 length: 13 amino acids. Trimming cost V 2 bases and J 6 bases, with 13 bases left between them. The CDR3 nucleotides read TGTGCCTGGAGTTGGGACATCCCCCCTGAAGCTTTCTTT. Translated, it gives CAWSWDIPPEAFF. Together with reference TRBV30 and TRBJ1-1, the CDR3 gives the full variable domain: SQTIHQWPATLVQPVGSPLSLECTVEGTSNPNLYWYRQAAGRGLQLLFYSVGIGQISSEVPQNLSASRPQDRQFILSSKKLLLSDSGFYLCAWSWDIPPEAFFGQGTRLTVV.

In its sample, this clone was seen a few times. The chain is built from TRBV6-4 and TRBJ2-7; D not resolved. V lost 7 bases and J 4 bases, leaving 8 bases between the germline ends. Germline V lookup: CDR1 MRHNA, CDR2 SNTAGT. This CDR3 is 11 amino acids long. CDR3 loop: CASNQKYEQYF. The CDR3 bases are TGTGCCAGCAACCAGAAGTACGAGCAGTACTTC.

The rearrangement links TRBV2 to TRBJ1-6; D perhaps matches TRBD1 (6 bases). CDR3 length: 14 residues. Trimming stripped 5 bases from V and 5 bases from J, with 10 bases between. The V gene's germline CDR1 is SNHLY and CDR2 FYNNEI. CDR3 nucleotides: TGTGCCAGCAGTCCCGACAGGAATAATTCACCCCTCCACTTT. Translation: CASSPDRNNSPLHF. The full variable domain, in which reference TRBV2 and TRBJ1-6 provide the parts outside the CDR3, is EPEVTQTPSHQVTQMGQEVILRCVPISNHLYFYWYRQILGQKVEFLVSFYNNEISEKSEIFDDQFSVERPDGSNFTLKIRSTKLEDSAMYFCASSPDRNNSPLHFGNGTRLTVT.

The gene calls are TRBV5-1 and TRBJ1-2; possible D gene TRBD1, 6 bases. Looked up from germline, CDR1 is SGHRS and CDR2 is YFSETQ. The CDR3 runs 15 residues. The V end was cut by 5 bases, the J end by 1 base, with 15 bases between. CDR3 bases: TGCGCCAGCAGTTTTGACAGGATCCTTAACTATGGCTACACCTTC. It specifies CASSFDRILNYGYTF.

The V call is TRBV6-5, the J call TRBJ1-3, with D possibly matching TRBD1 (5 bases). The CDR3 extends over 15 amino acids. Trimming shortened V by 2 bases and J by 4 bases, and 12 bases separated the two germline ends. The V gene's germline CDR1 is MNHEY and CDR2 SVGAGI. DNA of the CDR3: TGTGCCAGCAGTTACGGTGGGGCCAGGGGAAACACCATATATTTT. It yields the protein CASSYGGARGNTIYF.